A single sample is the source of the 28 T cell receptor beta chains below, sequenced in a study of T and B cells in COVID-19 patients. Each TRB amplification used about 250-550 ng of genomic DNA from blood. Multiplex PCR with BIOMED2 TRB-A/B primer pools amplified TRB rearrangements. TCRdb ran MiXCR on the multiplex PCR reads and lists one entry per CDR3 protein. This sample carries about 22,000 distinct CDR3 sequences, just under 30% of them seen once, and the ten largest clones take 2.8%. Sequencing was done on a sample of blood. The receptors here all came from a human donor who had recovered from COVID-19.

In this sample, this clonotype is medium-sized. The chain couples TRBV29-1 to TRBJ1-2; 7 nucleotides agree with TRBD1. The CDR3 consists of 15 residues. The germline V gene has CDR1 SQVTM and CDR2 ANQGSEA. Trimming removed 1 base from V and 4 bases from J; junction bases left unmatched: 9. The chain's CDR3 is CSVEGSGTVGYGYTF. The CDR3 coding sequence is TGCAGCGTTGAAGGGTCAGGGACAGTGGGCTATGGCTACACCTTC.

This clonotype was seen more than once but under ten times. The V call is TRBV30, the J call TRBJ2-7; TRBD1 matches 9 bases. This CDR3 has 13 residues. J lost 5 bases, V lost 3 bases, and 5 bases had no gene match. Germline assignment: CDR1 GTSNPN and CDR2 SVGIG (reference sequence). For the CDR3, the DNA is TGTGCCTGGAGCCGGGACAGGGACAACGAGCAGTACTTC. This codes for CAWSRDRDNEQYF.

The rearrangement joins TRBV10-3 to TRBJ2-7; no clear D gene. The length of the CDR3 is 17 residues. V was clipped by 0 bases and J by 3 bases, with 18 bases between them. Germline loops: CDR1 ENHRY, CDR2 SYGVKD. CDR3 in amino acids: CAISESPVGAESYEQYF. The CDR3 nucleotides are TGTGCCATCAGTGAGTCTCCCGTGGGTGCGGAGAGCTACGAGCAGTACTTC.

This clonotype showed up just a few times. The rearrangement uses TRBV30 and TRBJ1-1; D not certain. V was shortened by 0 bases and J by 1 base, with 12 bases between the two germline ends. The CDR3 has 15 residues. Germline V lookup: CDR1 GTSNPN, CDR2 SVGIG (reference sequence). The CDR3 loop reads CAWSVRHFKNTEAFF. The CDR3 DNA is TGTGCCTGGAGTGTACGTCACTTCAAGAACACTGAAGCTTTCTTT.

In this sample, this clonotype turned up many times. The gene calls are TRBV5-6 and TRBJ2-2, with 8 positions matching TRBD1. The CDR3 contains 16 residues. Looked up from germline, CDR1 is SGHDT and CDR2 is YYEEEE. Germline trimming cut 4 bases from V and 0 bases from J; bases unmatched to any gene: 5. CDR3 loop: CASSKDRAANTGELFF. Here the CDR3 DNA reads TGTGCCAGCAGCAAGGACAGGGCCGCGAACACCGGGGAGCTGTTTTTT.

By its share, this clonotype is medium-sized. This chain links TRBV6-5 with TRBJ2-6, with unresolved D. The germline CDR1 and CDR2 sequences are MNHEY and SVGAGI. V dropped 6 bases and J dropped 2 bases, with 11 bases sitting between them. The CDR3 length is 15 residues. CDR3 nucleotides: TGTGCCAGCAGGACCGGAGAGGCTGGGGCCAACGTCCTGACTTTC. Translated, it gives CASRTGEAGANVLTF.

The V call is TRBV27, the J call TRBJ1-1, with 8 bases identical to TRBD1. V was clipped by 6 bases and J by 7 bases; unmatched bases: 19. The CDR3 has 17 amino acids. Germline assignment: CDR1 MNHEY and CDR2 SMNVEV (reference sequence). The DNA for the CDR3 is TGTGCCAGCAGCACAATGCCGACAGGGGCTGAAGTCGATGAAGCTTTCTTT. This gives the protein CASSTMPTGAEVDEAFF.

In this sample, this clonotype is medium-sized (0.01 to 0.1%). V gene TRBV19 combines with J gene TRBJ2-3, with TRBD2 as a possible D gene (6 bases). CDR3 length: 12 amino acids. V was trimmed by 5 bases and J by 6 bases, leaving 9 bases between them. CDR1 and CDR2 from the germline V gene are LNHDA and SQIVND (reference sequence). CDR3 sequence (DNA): TGTGCCAGTAGTGGACTACAGGATACGCAGTATTTT. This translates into CASSGLQDTQYF.

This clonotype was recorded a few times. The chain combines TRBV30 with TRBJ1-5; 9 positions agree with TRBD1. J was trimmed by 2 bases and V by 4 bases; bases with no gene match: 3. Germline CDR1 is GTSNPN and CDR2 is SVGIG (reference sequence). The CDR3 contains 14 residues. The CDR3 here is CAWTRTGGNQPQHF. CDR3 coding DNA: TGTGCCTGGACCAGGACAGGGGGCAATCAGCCCCAGCATTTT.

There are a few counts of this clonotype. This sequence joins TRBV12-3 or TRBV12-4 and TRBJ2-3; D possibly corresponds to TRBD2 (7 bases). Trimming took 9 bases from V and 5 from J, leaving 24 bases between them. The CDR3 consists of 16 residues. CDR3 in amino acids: CASDGGGAVGEDTQYF. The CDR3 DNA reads TGTGCCAGTGATGGGGGGGGGGCCGTCGGAGAAGATACGCAGTATTTT.

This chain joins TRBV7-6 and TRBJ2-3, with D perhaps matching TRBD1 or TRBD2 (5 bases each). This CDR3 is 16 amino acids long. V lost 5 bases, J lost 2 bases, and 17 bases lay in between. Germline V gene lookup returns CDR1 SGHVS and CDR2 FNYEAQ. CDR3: CASSLGAYRVTDTQYF. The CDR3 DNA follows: TGTGCCAGCAGCCTCGGGGCCTATAGGGTCACAGATACGCAGTATTTT.

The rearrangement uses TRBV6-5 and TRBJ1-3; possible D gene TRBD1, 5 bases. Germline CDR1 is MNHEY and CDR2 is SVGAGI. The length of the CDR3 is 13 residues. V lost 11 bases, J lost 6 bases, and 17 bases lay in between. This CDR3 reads CASRAGVENTIYF. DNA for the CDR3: TGTGCCTCCCGGGCGGGGGTGGAAAACACCATATATTTT.

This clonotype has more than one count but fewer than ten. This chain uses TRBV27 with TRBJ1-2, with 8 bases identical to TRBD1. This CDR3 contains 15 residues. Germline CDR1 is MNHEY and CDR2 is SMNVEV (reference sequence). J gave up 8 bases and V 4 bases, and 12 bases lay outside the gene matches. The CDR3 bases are TGTGCCAGCAGTTCGCGGACAGGGAAAGAGATGGGCTACACCTTC. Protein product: CASSSRTGKEMGYTF.

As DNA, the CDR3 is TGTGCCAGCAGTCCAGATTACGGACGCAGCACAGATACGCAGTATTTT. It translates to CASSPDYGRSTDTQYF. The chain is built from TRBV27 and TRBJ2-3; D remains unclear. The CDR3 consists of 16 residues. CDR1 is MNHEY and CDR2 is SMNVEV in the germline V gene (reference sequence). Trimming pared 5 bases from V and 0 bases from J, leaving 15 bases between.

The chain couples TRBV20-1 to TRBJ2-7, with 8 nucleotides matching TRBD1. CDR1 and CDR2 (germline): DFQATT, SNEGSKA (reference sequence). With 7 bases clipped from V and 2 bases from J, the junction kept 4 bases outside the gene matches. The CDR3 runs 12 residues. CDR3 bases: TGCAGTGGTGCACAGGGGGCCTACGAGCAGTACTTC. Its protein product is CSGAQGAYEQYF.

The CDR3, as DNA: TGTGCCAGTAGTACTAACGGTCGACTAGCGGGGGGTTTGAACATTCAGTACTTC. It is translated as CASSTNGRLAGGLNIQYF. This rearrangement joins TRBV19 to TRBJ2-4; 13 bases are a match to TRBD2. Trimming at V came to 4 bases and at J to 7 bases, leaving 13 bases not matched to a gene. The CDR3 is made up of 18 amino acids. In germline, CDR1 is LNHDA, CDR2 SQIVND (reference sequence).

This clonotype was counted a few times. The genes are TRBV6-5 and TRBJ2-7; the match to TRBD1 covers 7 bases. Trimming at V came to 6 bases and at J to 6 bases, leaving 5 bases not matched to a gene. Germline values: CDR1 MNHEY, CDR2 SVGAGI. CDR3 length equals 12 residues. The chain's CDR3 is CASRLTGFEQYF. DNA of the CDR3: TGTGCCAGCAGATTGACAGGGTTCGAGCAGTACTTC.

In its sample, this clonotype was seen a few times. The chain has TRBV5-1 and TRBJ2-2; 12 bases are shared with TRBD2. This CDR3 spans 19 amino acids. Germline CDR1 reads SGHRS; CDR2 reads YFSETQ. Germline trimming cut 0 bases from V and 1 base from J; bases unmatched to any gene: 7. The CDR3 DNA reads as TGCGCCAGCAGCTTGGGGCGGACTAGCGGGGCCAGGAACACCGGGGAGCTGTTTTTT. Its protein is CASSLGRTSGARNTGELFF.

The CDR3 sequence is CAMREGGSGDTQYF. The CDR3 DNA reads as TGTGCCATGAGGGAGGGGGGCAGTGGAGATACGCAGTATTTT. This chain uses TRBV10-3 with TRBJ2-3; D might be TRBD2 (7 bases). In germline, CDR1 is ENHRY, CDR2 SYGVKD. Trimming stripped 9 bases from V and 5 bases from J, with 18 bases between. The CDR3 sequence is 14 residues long.

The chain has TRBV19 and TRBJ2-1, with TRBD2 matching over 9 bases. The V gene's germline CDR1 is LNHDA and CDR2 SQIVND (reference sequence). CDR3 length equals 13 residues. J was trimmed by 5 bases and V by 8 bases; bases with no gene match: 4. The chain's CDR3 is CASVAGEHNEQFF. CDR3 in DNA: TGTGCCAGTGTAGCGGGAGAGCACAATGAGCAGTTCTTC.

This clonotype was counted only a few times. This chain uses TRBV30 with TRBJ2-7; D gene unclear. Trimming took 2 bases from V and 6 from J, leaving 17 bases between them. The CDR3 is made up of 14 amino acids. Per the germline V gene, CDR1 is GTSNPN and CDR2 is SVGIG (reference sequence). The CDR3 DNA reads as TGTGCCTGGAGTTCTGGGCAACAGTGGGTCGAGCAGTACTTC. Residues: CAWSSGQQWVEQYF.

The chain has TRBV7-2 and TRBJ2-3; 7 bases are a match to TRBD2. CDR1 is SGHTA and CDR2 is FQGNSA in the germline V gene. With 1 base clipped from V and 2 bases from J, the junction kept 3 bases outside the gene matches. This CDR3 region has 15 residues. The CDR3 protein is CASSLGAGFTDTQYF. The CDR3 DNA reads TGTGCCAGCAGCTTAGGAGCGGGATTCACAGATACGCAGTATTTT.

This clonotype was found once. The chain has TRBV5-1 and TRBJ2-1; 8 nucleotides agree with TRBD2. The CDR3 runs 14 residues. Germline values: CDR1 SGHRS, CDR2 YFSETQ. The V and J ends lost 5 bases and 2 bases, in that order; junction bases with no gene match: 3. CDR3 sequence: CASSGGGTYNEQFF. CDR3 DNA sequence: TGCGCCAGCAGTGGCGGGGGGACCTACAATGAGCAGTTCTTC.

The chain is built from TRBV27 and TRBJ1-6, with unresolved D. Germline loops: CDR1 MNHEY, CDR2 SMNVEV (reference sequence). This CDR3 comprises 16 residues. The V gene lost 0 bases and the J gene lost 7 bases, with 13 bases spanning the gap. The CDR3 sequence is CASSLSSDTGNSPLHF. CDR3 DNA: TGTGCCAGCAGTTTATCTTCCGACACCGGGAATTCACCCCTCCACTTT.

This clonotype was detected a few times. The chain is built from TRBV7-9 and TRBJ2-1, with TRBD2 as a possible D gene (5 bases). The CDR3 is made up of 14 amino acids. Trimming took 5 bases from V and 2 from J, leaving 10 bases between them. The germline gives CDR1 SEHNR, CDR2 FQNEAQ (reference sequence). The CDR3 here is CASSPPTTYNEQFF. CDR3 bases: TGTGCCAGCAGCCCGCCGACTACCTACAATGAGCAGTTCTTC.

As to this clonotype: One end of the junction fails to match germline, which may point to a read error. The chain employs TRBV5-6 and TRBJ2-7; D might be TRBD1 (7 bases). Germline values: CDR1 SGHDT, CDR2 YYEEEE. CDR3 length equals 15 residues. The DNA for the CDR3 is TGCGCCAGCAGCAGAACAGGGGAGGAGAGCTACGAGCAGTACTTC. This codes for CASSRTGEESYEQYF.

Here the CDR3 DNA reads TGTGCCAGCAGCCCCAAAGAGACCCAGTACTTC. This encodes CASSPKETQYF. The V and J genes are TRBV7-6 and TRBJ2-5; D gene unclear. The germline V gene has CDR1 SGHVS and CDR2 FNYEAQ. The CDR3 extends over 11 amino acids. V was clipped by 5 bases and J by 3 bases, with 4 bases between them.

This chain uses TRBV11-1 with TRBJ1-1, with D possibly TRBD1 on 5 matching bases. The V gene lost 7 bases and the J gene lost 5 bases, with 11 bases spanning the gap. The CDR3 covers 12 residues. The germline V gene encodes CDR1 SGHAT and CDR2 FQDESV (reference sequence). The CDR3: CASKGMGTEAFF. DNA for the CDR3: TGTGCCAGCAAGGGGATGGGGACTGAAGCTTTCTTT.